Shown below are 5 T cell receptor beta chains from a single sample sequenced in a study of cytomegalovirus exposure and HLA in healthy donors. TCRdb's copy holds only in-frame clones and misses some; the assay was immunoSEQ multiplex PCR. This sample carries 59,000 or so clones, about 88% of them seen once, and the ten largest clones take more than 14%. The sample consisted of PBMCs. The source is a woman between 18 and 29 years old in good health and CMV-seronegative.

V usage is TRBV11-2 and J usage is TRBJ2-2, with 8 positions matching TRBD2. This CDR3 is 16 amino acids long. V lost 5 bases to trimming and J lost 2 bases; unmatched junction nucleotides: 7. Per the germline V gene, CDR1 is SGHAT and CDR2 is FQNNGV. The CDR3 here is CASSLQRGRNTGELFF. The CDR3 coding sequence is TGTGCCAGCAGCCTACAGCGGGGGCGAAACACCGGGGAGCTGTTTTTT. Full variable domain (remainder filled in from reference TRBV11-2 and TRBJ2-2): EAGVAQSPRYKIIEKRQSVAFWCNPISGHATLYWYQQILGQGPKLLIQFQNNGVVDDSQLPKDRFSAERLKGVDSTLKIQPAKLEDSAVYLCASSLQRGRNTGELFFGEGSRLTVL.

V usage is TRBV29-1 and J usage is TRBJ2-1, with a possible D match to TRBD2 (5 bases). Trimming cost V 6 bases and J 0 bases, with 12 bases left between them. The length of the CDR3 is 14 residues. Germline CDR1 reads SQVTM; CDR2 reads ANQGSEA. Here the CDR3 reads CSVGLSSSYNEQFF. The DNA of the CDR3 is TGCAGCGTCGGACTTTCCAGCTCCTACAATGAGCAGTTCTTC.

The CDR3 DNA is TGTGCCAGCTCACCCACTAGCGGGGGCTCCTACAATGAGCAGTTCTTC. Amino acids: CASSPTSGGSYNEQFF. This sequence joins TRBV18 and TRBJ2-1, with 11 bases lining up with TRBD2. The ends lost 3 bases at V and 0 bases at J; junction bases unmatched: 1. The germline CDR1 and CDR2 sequences are KGHSH and LQKENI. The CDR3 is 16 amino acids.

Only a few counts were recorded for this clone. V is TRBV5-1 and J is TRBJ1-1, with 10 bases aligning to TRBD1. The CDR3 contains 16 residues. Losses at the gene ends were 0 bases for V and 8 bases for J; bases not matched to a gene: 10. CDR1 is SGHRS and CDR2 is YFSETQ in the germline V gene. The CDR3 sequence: CASSLVGDRGLSEAFF. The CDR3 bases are TGCGCCAGCAGCTTGGTTGGGGACAGGGGTTTGTCGGAAGCTTTCTTT.

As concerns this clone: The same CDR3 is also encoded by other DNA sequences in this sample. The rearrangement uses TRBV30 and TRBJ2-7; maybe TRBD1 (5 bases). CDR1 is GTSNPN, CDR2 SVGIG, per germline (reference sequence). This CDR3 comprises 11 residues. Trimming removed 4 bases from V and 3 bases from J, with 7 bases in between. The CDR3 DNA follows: TGTGCCTGGACCGACAGCTACGAGCAGTACTTC. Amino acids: CAWTDSYEQYF.